This T cell receptor (beta chain) originates from a study of Tregs in tolerant kidney transplant recipients. The overall study: The nonmyeloablative bone marrow transplants came from related graft donors, with transient mixed chimerism.

Sequencing was performed with immunoSEQ multiplex PCR; in TCRdb, only in-frame clones are kept and a portion is missing. The table has nearly 95,000 clones, 80% to 95% seen once. The germline V and J ends were trimmed by 0 bases and 2 bases, with 8 bases remaining between them. CDR1 is SGDLS and CDR2 is YYNGEE in the germline V gene. The CDR3 is 14 amino acids. The clonotype was recovered from a human donor who received a combined kidney and bone marrow transplant. The specimen comprised CD4+ T cells from blood, sampled before the transplant. The genes are TRBV9 and TRBJ1-1; TRBD1 is a possible D gene (5 bases). The CDR3, as DNA: TGTGCCAGCAGCGTAGCGGGGGGTAACACTGAAGCTTTCTTT. It is translated as CASSVAGGNTEAFF.